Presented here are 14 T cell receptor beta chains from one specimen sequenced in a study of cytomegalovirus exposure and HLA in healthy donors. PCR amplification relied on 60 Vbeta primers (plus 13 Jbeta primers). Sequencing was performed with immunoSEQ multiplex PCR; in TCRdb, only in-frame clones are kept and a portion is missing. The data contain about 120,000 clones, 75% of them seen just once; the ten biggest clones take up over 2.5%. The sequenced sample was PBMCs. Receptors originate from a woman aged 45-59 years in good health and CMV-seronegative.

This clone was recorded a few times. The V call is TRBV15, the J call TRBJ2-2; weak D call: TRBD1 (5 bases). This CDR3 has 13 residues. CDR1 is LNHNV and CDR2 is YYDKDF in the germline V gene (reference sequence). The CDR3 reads CAARDLVSGELFF. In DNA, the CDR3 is TGTGCGGCCAGGGATCTCGTTTCCGGGGAGCTGTTTTTT.

The CDR3 loop reads CASSQDPVTGGAGGFHEQFF. CDR3 in DNA: TGCGCCAGCAGCCAAGATCCCGTGACGGGGGGCGCGGGAGGCTTCCATGAGCAGTTCTTC. The V gene is TRBV4-3, the J gene TRBJ2-1; 8 bases agree with TRBD2. The CDR3 covers 20 residues. Trimming cost V 0 bases and J 8 bases; bases outside gene matches: 21. CDR1 and CDR2 from the germline V gene are LGHNA and YSLEER.

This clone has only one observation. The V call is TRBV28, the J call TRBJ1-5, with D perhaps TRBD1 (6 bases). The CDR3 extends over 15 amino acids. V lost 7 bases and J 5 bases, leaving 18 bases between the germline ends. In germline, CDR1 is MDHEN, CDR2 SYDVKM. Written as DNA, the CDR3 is TGTGCCAGCAACCGTCCCACAGGGCCCGATCAGCCCCAGCATTTT. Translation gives CASNRPTGPDQPQHF.

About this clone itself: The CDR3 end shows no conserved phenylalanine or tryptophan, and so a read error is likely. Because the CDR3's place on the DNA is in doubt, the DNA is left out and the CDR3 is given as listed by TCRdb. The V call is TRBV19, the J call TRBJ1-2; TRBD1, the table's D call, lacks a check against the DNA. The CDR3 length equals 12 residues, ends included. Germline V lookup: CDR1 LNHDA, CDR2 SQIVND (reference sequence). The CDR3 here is CASSMSGTGTLC.

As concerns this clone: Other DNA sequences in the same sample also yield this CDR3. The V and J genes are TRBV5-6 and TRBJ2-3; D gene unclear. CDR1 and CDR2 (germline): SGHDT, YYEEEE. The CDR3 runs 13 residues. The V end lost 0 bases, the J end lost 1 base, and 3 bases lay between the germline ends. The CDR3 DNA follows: TGTGCCAGCAGCTTGGCCGGCACAGATACGCAGTATTTT. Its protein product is CASSLAGTDTQYF.

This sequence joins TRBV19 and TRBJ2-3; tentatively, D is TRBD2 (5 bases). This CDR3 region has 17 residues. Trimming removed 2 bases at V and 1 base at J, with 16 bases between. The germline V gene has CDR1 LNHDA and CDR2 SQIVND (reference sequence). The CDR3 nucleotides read TGTGCCAGTAGTATAACGGGCGGGCTGGAGGGCACAGATACGCAGTATTTT. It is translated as CASSITGGLEGTDTQYF.

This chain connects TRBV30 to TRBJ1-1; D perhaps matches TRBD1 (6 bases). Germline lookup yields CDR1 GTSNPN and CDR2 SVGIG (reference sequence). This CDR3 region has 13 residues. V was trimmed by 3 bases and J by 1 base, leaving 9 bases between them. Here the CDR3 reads CAWRPRGNTEAFF. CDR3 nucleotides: TGTGCCTGGAGGCCCAGGGGGAACACTGAAGCTTTCTTT.

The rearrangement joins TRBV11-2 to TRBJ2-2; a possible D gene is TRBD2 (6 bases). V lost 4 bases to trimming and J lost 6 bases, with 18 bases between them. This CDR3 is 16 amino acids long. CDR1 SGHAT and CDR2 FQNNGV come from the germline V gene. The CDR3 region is CASSSRGIAEAGELFF. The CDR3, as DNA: TGTGCCAGCAGCTCCCGAGGGATAGCGGAGGCCGGGGAGCTGTTTTTT.

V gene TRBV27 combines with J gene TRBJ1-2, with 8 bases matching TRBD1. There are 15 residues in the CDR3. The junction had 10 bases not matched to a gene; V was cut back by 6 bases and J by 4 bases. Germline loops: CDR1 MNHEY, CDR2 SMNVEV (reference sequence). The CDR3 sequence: CASRLSGTGVYGYTF. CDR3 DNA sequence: TGTGCCAGCAGGCTATCCGGGACAGGTGTCTATGGCTACACCTTC.

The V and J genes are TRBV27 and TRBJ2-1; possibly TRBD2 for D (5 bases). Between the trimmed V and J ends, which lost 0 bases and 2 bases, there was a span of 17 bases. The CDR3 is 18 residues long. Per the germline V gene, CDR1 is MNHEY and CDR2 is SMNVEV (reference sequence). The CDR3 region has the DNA TGTGCCAGCAGTTTATCGCTAGCATGGACCCTCCCCTACAATGAGCAGTTCTTC. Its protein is CASSLSLAWTLPYNEQFF.

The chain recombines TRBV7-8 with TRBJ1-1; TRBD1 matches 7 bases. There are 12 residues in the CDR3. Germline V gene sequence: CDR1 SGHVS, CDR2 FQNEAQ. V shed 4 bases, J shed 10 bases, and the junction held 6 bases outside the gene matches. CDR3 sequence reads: CASSSRTGRAFF. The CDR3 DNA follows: TGTGCCAGCAGCTCACGGACAGGTAGAGCTTTCTTT.

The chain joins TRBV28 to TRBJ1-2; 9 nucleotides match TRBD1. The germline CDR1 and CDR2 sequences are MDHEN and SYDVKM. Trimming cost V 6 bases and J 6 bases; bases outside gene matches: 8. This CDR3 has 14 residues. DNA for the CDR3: TGTGCCAGCAGGCCCCCGGGACAGGGAGATGGCTACACCTTC. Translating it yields CASRPPGQGDGYTF.

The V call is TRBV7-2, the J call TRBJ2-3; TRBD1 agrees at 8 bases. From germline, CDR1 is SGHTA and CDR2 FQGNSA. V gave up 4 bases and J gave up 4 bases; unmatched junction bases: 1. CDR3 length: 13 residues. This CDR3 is CASSWTGPDTQYF. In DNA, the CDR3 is TGTGCCAGCAGCTGGACAGGGCCAGATACGCAGTATTTT.

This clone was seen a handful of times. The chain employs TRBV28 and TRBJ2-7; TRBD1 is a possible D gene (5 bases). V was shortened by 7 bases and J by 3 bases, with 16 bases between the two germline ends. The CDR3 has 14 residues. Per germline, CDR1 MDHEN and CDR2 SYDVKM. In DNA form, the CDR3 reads TGTGCCAGCATTCCTAGACAGACTCTCTACGAGCAGTACTTC. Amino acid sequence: CASIPRQTLYEQYF. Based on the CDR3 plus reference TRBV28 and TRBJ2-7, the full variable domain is DVKVTQSSRYLVKRTGEKVFLECVQDMDHENMFWYRQDPGLGLRLIYFSYDVKMKEKGDIPEGYSVSREKKERFSLILESASTNQTSMYLCASIPRQTLYEQYFGPGTRLTVT.